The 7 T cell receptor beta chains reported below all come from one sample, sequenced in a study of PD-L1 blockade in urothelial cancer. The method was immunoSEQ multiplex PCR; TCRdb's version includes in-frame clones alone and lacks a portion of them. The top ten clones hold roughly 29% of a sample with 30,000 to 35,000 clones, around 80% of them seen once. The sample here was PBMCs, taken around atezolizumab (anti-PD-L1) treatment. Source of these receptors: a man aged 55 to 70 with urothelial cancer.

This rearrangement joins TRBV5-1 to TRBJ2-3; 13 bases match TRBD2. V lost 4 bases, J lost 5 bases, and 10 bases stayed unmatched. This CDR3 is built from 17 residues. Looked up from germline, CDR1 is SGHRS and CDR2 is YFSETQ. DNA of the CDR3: TGCGCCAGCAGCCGGAAGGGACTAGCGGGGTCGGGAGATACGCAGTATTTT. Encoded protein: CASSRKGLAGSGDTQYF.

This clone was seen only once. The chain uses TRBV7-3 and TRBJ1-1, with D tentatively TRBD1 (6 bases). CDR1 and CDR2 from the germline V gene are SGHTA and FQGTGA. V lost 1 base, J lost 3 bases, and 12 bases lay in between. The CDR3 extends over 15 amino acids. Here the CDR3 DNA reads TGTGCCAGCAGCTTAATGGGGGCGCGGGACACTGAAGCTTTCTTT. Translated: CASSLMGARDTEAFF.

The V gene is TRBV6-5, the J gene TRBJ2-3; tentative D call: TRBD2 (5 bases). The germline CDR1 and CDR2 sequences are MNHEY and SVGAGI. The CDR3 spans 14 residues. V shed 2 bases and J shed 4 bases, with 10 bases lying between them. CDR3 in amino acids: CASSYTTRADTQYF. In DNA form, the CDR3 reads TGTGCCAGCAGTTACACAACTAGGGCAGATACGCAGTATTTT.

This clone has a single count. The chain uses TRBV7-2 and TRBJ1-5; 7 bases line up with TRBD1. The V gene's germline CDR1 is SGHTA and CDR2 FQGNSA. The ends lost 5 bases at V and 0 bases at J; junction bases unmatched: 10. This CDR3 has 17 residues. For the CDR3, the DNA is TGTGCCAGCAGCCGAATGGGGACAGCGAATAGCAATCAGCCCCAGCATTTT. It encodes CASSRMGTANSNQPQHF. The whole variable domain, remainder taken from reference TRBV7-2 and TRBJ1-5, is GAGVSQSPSNKVTEKGKDVELRCDPISGHTALYWYRQSLGQGLEFLIYFQGNSAPDKSGLPSDRFSAERTGGSVSTLTIQRTQQEDSAVYLCASSRMGTANSNQPQHFGDGTRLSIL.

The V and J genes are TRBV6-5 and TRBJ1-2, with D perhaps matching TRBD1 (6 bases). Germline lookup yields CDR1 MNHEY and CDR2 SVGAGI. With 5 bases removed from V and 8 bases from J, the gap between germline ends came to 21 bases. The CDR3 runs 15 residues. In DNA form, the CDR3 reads TGTGCCAGCAGTCCGACGGGTACAGGGCTGGCGGGCTACACCTTC. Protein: CASSPTGTGLAGYTF.

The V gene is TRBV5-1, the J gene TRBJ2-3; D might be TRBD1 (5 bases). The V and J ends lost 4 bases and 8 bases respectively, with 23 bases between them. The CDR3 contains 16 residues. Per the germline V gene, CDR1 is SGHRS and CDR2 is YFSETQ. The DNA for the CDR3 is TGCGCCAGCAGCCGGAAGGACACGGTCTTCTCGGGTACGCAGTATTTT. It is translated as CASSRKDTVFSGTQYF.

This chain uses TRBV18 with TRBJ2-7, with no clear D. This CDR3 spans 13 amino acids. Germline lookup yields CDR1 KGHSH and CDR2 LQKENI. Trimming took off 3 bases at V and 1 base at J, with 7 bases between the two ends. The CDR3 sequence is CASSPSVSYEQYF. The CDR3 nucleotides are TGTGCCAGCTCACCGAGTGTTTCCTACGAGCAGTACTTC.